Listed below are T cell receptor beta chains from one sample, sequenced in a study of blood T cells in healthy people across ages. MiXCR, run by TCRdb on the 5' RACE reads, gives a single entry per CDR3 protein. The repertoire holds 730,000 or so distinct CDR3 sequences, with roughly 43% as singletons. Sequencing was carried out using blood. The receptors were gathered from a woman aged 55-69 years in good health. Each CDR3 is given with its conserved first and last residue. D genes are given only for firm matches. The listing skips clone size in some rows; elsewhere it reads once, few, many or a size class.

CDR3aa: CASTRVRYEQYF; CDR3nt: TGTGCCAGCACCCGAGTGAGATACGAGCAGTACTTC; v_gene: TRBV2; j_gene: TRBJ2-7; d_gene: NA; abundance: NA; len: 12
CDR3aa: CASSQMDRPYYGYTF; CDR3nt: TGTGCCAGCAGTCAAATGGACAGGCCATACTATGGCTACACCTTC; v_gene: TRBV6-5; j_gene: TRBJ1-2; d_gene: TRBD1; abundance: few; len: 15
CDR3aa: CASSMTSGSTGTQYF; CDR3nt: TGTGCCAGCTCAATGACTAGCGGGAGTACTGGTACGCAGTATTTT; v_gene: TRBV7-2; j_gene: TRBJ2-3; d_gene: TRBD2; abundance: NA; len: 15
CDR3aa: CASSQAKLAGNTDTQYF; CDR3nt: TGTGCCAGCAGCCAAGCCAAACTAGCGGGGAACACAGATACGCAGTATTTT; v_gene: TRBV3-1; j_gene: TRBJ2-3; d_gene: TRBD2; abundance: few; len: 17
CDR3aa: CASSYSRTGVQKGTEAFF; CDR3nt: TGTGCCAGCAGTTACTCGAGGACAGGGGTGCAGAAGGGCACTGAAGCTTTCTTT; v_gene: TRBV6-2/TRBV6-3; j_gene: TRBJ1-1; d_gene: TRBD1; abundance: NA; len: 18
CDR3aa: CASSFIGAQETQYF; CDR3nt: TGTGCCAGCAGCTTTATTGGGGCCCAAGAGACCCAGTACTTC; v_gene: TRBV3-1; j_gene: TRBJ2-5; d_gene: NA; abundance: few; len: 14
CDR3aa: CSAARGLIDTQYF; CDR3nt: TGCAGTGCCGCCAGAGGGTTGATAGATACGCAGTATTTT; v_gene: TRBV20-1; j_gene: TRBJ2-3; d_gene: NA; abundance: NA; len: 13
CDR3aa: CSDRDRGPDTQYF; CDR3nt: TGCAGCGACCGGGACAGGGGGCCAGATACGCAGTATTTT; v_gene: TRBV29-1; j_gene: TRBJ2-3; d_gene: TRBD1; abundance: many; len: 13
CDR3aa: CASRPTGSGELFF; CDR3nt: TGTGCCAGCAGGCCGACAGGGTCCGGGGAGCTGTTTTTT; v_gene: TRBV12-3/TRBV12-4; j_gene: TRBJ2-2; d_gene: TRBD1; abundance: NA; len: 13
CDR3aa: CASSQGGGGPNEQFF; CDR3nt: TGTGCCAGCAGCCAAGGAGGAGGGGGGCCCAATGAGCAGTTCTTC; v_gene: TRBV3-1; j_gene: TRBJ2-1; d_gene: NA; abundance: many; len: 15
CDR3aa: CASSVATSGTQYF; CDR3nt: TGTGCCAGCAGCGTCGCCACCAGCGGTACGCAGTATTTT; v_gene: TRBV7-2; j_gene: TRBJ2-3; d_gene: NA; abundance: NA; len: 13
CDR3aa: CASSYTGGGDEQYF; CDR3nt: TGTGCCAGCAGCTATACCGGGGGCGGGGACGAGCAGTACTTC; v_gene: TRBV3-1; j_gene: TRBJ2-7; d_gene: NA; abundance: NA; len: 14
CDR3aa: CASSSGLFTDTQYF; CDR3nt: TGTGCCAGCAGTTCGGGATTGTTCACAGATACGCAGTATTTT; v_gene: TRBV12-3/TRBV12-4; j_gene: TRBJ2-3; d_gene: NA; abundance: NA; len: 14
CDR3aa: CASQKGDGSYNEQYF; CDR3nt: TGCGCCAGCCAAAAAGGGGACGGCTCCTACAATGAGCAGTACTTC; v_gene: TRBV5-1; j_gene: TRBJ2-5; d_gene: NA; abundance: NA; len: 15
CDR3aa: CASSWVTDTDTQYF; CDR3nt: TGTGCCAGCAGCTGGGTCACCGACACAGATACGCAGTATTTT; v_gene: TRBV7-9; j_gene: TRBJ2-3; d_gene: NA; abundance: NA; len: 14
CDR3aa: CASAGTGTDTQYF; CDR3nt: TGTGCCAGCGCCGGGACAGGGACAGATACGCAGTATTTT; v_gene: TRBV2; j_gene: TRBJ2-3; d_gene: TRBD1; abundance: NA; len: 13
CDR3aa: CSARDDGSGGRSYNEQFF; CDR3nt: TGCAGTGCTAGAGACGACGGGTCGGGGGGCAGATCCTACAATGAGCAGTTCTTC; v_gene: TRBV20-1; j_gene: TRBJ2-1; d_gene: NA; abundance: NA; len: 18
CDR3aa: CASSGLDKNYGYTF; CDR3nt: TGTGCCAGCTCAGGACTGGACAAGAACTATGGCTACACCTTC; v_gene: TRBV18; j_gene: TRBJ1-2; d_gene: NA; abundance: NA; len: 14
CDR3aa: CASRHSGAQETRYF; CDR3nt: TGTGCCAGCAGACATAGCGGGGCCCAAGAGACCCGGTACTTC; v_gene: TRBV25-1; j_gene: TRBJ2-5; d_gene: TRBD2; abundance: NA; len: 14
CDR3aa: CASSSTSVGLAGGSYEQYF; CDR3nt: TGTGCCAGCAGTTCCACCTCGGTGGGGCTAGCGGGAGGGTCCTACGAGCAGTACTTC; v_gene: TRBV6-5; j_gene: TRBJ2-7; d_gene: TRBD2; abundance: few; len: 19
CDR3aa: CASSHQGLATETQYF; CDR3nt: TGCGCCAGCAGCCATCAGGGACTAGCGACAGAGACCCAGTACTTC; v_gene: TRBV5-1; j_gene: TRBJ2-5; d_gene: TRBD2; abundance: NA; len: 15
CDR3aa: CASSSQLLNTEAFF; CDR3nt: TGTGCCAGCAGCTCTCAGCTATTGAACACTGAAGCTTTCTTT; v_gene: TRBV7-2; j_gene: TRBJ1-1; d_gene: NA; abundance: many; len: 14
CDR3aa: CASSLNRGEQYF; CDR3nt: TGTGCCAGCAGCCTGAACAGAGGCGAGCAGTACTTC; v_gene: TRBV28; j_gene: TRBJ2-7; d_gene: NA; abundance: many; len: 12
CDR3aa: CASSLGDTGTDTQYF; CDR3nt: TGCGCCAGCAGCTTGGGGGACACAGGCACAGATACGCAGTATTTT; v_gene: TRBV5-1; j_gene: TRBJ2-3; d_gene: NA; abundance: NA; len: 15
CDR3aa: CASSQGISGGAYNEQYF; CDR3nt: TGTGCCAGCAGCCAAGGGATAAGCGGGGGGGCCTACAATGAGCAGTACTTC; v_gene: TRBV3-1; j_gene: TRBJ2-5; d_gene: TRBD2; abundance: few; len: 17
CDR3aa: CASSPDGAYGYTF; CDR3nt: TGTGCCAGCTCACCGGACGGCGCCTATGGCTACACCTTC; v_gene: TRBV18; j_gene: TRBJ1-2; d_gene: NA; abundance: many; len: 13
CDR3aa: CASSWGGSGANEQFF; CDR3nt: TGTGCCAGCAGCTGGGGGGGTAGCGGGGCCAATGAGCAGTTCTTC; v_gene: TRBV7-3; j_gene: TRBJ2-1; d_gene: TRBD2; abundance: NA; len: 15
CDR3aa: CASSEFFTVKEQPQHF; CDR3nt: TGTGCCAGCAGTGAATTTTTTACAGTTAAAGAACAGCCCCAGCATTTT; v_gene: TRBV6-1; j_gene: TRBJ1-5; d_gene: NA; abundance: NA; len: 16
CDR3aa: CASSDHQLKRYF; CDR3nt: TGCGCCAGCAGTGATCACCAGTTGAAGCGGTACTTC; v_gene: TRBV10-1; j_gene: TRBJ2-4; d_gene: NA; abundance: once; len: 12
CDR3aa: CASSEFGETDTQYF; CDR3nt: TGTGCCAGCAGTGAATTCGGGGAAACAGATACGCAGTATTTT; v_gene: TRBV25-1; j_gene: TRBJ2-3; d_gene: NA; abundance: once; len: 14
CDR3aa: CSARDVGVGKNIQYF; CDR3nt: TGCAGTGCTAGAGATGTGGGCGTAGGCAAAAACATTCAGTACTTC; v_gene: TRBV20-1; j_gene: TRBJ2-4; d_gene: NA; abundance: few; len: 15
CDR3aa: CASSWTLGGNYGYTF; CDR3nt: TGTGCCAGCAGTTGGACTCTAGGGGGTAATTATGGCTACACCTTC; v_gene: TRBV6-2/TRBV6-3; j_gene: TRBJ1-2; d_gene: NA; abundance: few; len: 15
CDR3aa: CSARDRVSYEQYF; CDR3nt: TGCAGTGCTCGGGACAGGGTCTCCTACGAGCAGTACTTC; v_gene: TRBV20-1; j_gene: TRBJ2-7; d_gene: TRBD1; abundance: few; len: 13
CDR3aa: CASSRGHSGNTIYF; CDR3nt: TGTGCCAGTAGCAGGGGCCACTCTGGAAACACCATATATTTT; v_gene: TRBV3-1; j_gene: TRBJ1-3; d_gene: NA; abundance: NA; len: 14
CDR3aa: CSAKKLAGAETQYF; CDR3nt: TGCAGTGCTAAAAAACTAGCGGGAGCAGAGACCCAGTACTTC; v_gene: TRBV20-1; j_gene: TRBJ2-5; d_gene: TRBD2; abundance: NA; len: 14
CDR3aa: CASGRRLFGAGVEQYF; CDR3nt: TGTGCCAGCGGACGCCGGCTTTTTGGAGCGGGAGTCGAGCAGTACTTC; v_gene: TRBV3-1; j_gene: TRBJ2-7; d_gene: TRBD2; abundance: few; len: 16
CDR3aa: CASSLQGMTYEQYF; CDR3nt: TGTGCCAGCAGCTTACAGGGGATGACCTACGAGCAGTACTTC; v_gene: TRBV13; j_gene: TRBJ2-7; d_gene: NA; abundance: NA; len: 14
CDR3aa: CASTLMPQETQYF; CDR3nt: TGCGCCAGCACCCTTATGCCCCAAGAGACCCAGTACTTC; v_gene: TRBV5-1; j_gene: TRBJ2-5; d_gene: NA; abundance: NA; len: 13
CDR3aa: CASSYWGTAGTEAFF; CDR3nt: TGTGCCAGCAGTTACTGGGGGACAGCGGGGACTGAAGCTTTCTTT; v_gene: TRBV6-5; j_gene: TRBJ1-1; d_gene: TRBD1; abundance: NA; len: 15
CDR3aa: CASSDDGQETQYF; CDR3nt: TGTGCCAGCAGTGACGACGGACAAGAGACCCAGTACTTC; v_gene: TRBV6-2/TRBV6-3; j_gene: TRBJ2-5; d_gene: NA; abundance: NA; len: 13
CDR3aa: CASSEGGADRNDGYTF; CDR3nt: TGTGCCAGCAGTGAAGGGGGGGCGGATAGAAACGATGGCTACACCTTC; v_gene: TRBV25-1; j_gene: TRBJ1-2; d_gene: NA; abundance: NA; len: 16
CDR3aa: CSASQSSYEQYF; CDR3nt: TGCAGTGCTAGTCAGAGCTCCTACGAGCAGTACTTC; v_gene: TRBV20-1; j_gene: TRBJ2-7; d_gene: NA; abundance: NA; len: 12
CDR3aa: CATGTNTGELFF; CDR3nt: TGTGCCACCGGGACGAACACCGGGGAGCTGTTTTTT; v_gene: TRBV10-3; j_gene: TRBJ2-2; d_gene: NA; abundance: few; len: 12
CDR3aa: CASSRPGTLYNEQYF; CDR3nt: TGTGCCAGCAGCCGCCCCGGGACACTATACAATGAGCAGTACTTC; v_gene: TRBV2; j_gene: TRBJ2-7; d_gene: NA; abundance: NA; len: 15
CDR3aa: CAWSAQGYGYTF; CDR3nt: TGTGCCTGGAGTGCCCAGGGTTATGGCTACACCTTC; v_gene: TRBV30; j_gene: TRBJ1-2; d_gene: NA; abundance: few; len: 12
CDR3aa: CASRTLGQGTYEQYF; CDR3nt: TGTGCCAGCAGAACTTTGGGACAGGGGACTTACGAGCAGTACTTC; v_gene: TRBV2; j_gene: TRBJ2-7; d_gene: TRBD1; abundance: NA; len: 15
CDR3aa: CASSQGGLEEGEQYF; CDR3nt: TGTGCCAGCAGCCAAGGGGGACTAGAGGAGGGTGAGCAGTACTTC; v_gene: TRBV3-1; j_gene: TRBJ2-5; d_gene: TRBD2; abundance: few; len: 15
CDR3aa: CASSIGQGYGYTF; CDR3nt: TGTGCCAGCAGCATCGGACAGGGGTATGGCTACACCTTC; v_gene: TRBV3-1; j_gene: TRBJ1-2; d_gene: TRBD1; abundance: many; len: 13
CDR3aa: CAGSPSDRDYGYTF; CDR3nt: TGTGCCGGCAGCCCTTCGGACAGGGATTATGGCTACACCTTC; v_gene: TRBV5-5; j_gene: TRBJ1-2; d_gene: TRBD1; abundance: NA; len: 14
CDR3aa: CSARDGSAYEQYF; CDR3nt: TGCAGTGCTAGAGATGGCAGTGCCTACGAGCAGTACTTC; v_gene: TRBV20-1; j_gene: TRBJ2-7; d_gene: NA; abundance: NA; len: 13
CDR3aa: CASSPSGSVDTQYF; CDR3nt: TGTGCCAGCAGTCCTAGCGGGAGTGTGGATACGCAGTATTTT; v_gene: TRBV12-3/TRBV12-4; j_gene: TRBJ2-3; d_gene: TRBD2; abundance: NA; len: 14
CDR3aa: CASSLEMRETQYF; CDR3nt: TGTGCCAGCAGTTTAGAAATGCGAGAGACCCAGTACTTC; v_gene: TRBV12-3/TRBV12-4; j_gene: TRBJ2-5; d_gene: NA; abundance: few; len: 13
CDR3aa: CASSPEPYYGYTF; CDR3nt: TGTGCCAGCAGCCCGGAACCATACTATGGCTACACCTTC; v_gene: TRBV5-4; j_gene: TRBJ1-2; d_gene: NA; abundance: NA; len: 13
CDR3aa: CASSTPRQRNQPQHF; CDR3nt: TGTGCCAGCAGTACCCCGAGACAGAGGAATCAGCCCCAGCATTTT; v_gene: TRBV6-2/TRBV6-3; j_gene: TRBJ1-5; d_gene: NA; abundance: NA; len: 15
CDR3aa: CSVELGHLTYEQYF; CDR3nt: TGCAGCGTTGAATTGGGACATCTTACCTACGAGCAGTACTTC; v_gene: TRBV29-1; j_gene: TRBJ2-7; d_gene: NA; abundance: NA; len: 14
CDR3aa: CASSYESQGNTEAFF; CDR3nt: TGTGCCAGCAGTTACGAGTCTCAGGGGAACACTGAAGCTTTCTTT; v_gene: TRBV6-5; j_gene: TRBJ1-1; d_gene: NA; abundance: NA; len: 15
CDR3aa: CSALNDGETQYF; CDR3nt: TGCAGTGCATTAAATGACGGAGAGACCCAGTACTTC; v_gene: TRBV20-1; j_gene: TRBJ2-5; d_gene: NA; abundance: many; len: 12